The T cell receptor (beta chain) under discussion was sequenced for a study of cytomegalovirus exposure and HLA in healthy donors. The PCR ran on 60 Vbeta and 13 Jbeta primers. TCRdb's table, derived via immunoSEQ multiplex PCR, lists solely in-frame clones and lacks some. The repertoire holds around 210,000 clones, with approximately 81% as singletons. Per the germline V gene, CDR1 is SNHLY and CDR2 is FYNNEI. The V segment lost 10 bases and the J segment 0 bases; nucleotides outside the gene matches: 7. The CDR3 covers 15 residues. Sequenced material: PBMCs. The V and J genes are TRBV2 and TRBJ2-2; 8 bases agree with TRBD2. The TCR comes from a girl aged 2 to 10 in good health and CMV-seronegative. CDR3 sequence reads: CAISGTRTNTGELFF. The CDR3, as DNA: TGTGCCATCTCCGGGACTAGAACGAACACCGGGGAGCTGTTTTTT.